What follows are 23 T cell receptor beta chains derived from one specimen sequenced in a study of blood T cells in healthy people across ages. The use of a sample-barcoded 5' primer and a J-beta primer mix characterized a second PCR of roughly 7 to 11 cycles. One entry per CDR3 protein, called by TCRdb with MiXCR from the 5' RACE reads. The sample has fewer than 1,000,000 distinct CDR3 sequences; 35% to 60% are singletons. Source material: blood. The receptors derive from a man older than 75 in good health.

This clonotype was seen only a few times. V gene TRBV5-4 combines with J gene TRBJ2-3, with D possibly being TRBD1 (7 bases). Trimming stripped 4 bases from V and 0 bases from J, with 18 bases between. The CDR3 spans 17 residues. Looked up from germline, CDR1 is SGHNT and CDR2 is YYREEE (reference sequence). The DNA of the CDR3 is TGTGCCAGCAGCGCCAAAAAACAGGGGACTAGCACAGATACGCAGTATTTT. It is translated as CASSAKKQGTSTDTQYF.

The chain carries TRBV7-2 and TRBJ2-7; 11 nucleotides align to TRBD1. CDR3 size: 14 residues. J was trimmed by 6 bases and V by 2 bases; bases with no gene match: 3. Germline CDR1 and CDR2: SGHTA and FQGNSA. The CDR3 region has the DNA TGTGCCAGCAGCTTAAGGACAGGGGGCCGCGAGCAGTACTTC. As protein: CASSLRTGGREQYF.

This clonotype was picked up a small number of times. The chain combines TRBV7-9 with TRBJ2-7; D gene unclear. The ends were cut back, 4 bases at V and 0 bases at J, with 10 bases in the middle. From germline, CDR1 is SEHNR and CDR2 FQNEAQ (reference sequence). The CDR3 consists of 14 residues. CDR3 loop: CASSSSSSSYEQYF. CDR3 nucleotide sequence: TGTGCCAGCAGCTCCTCTAGTAGCTCCTACGAGCAGTACTTC.

This clonotype came up a few times. The chain carries TRBV5-1 and TRBJ2-5, with D tentatively TRBD1 or TRBD2 (6 bases each). Germline CDR1 SGHRS, CDR2 YFSETQ. The CDR3 totals 15 residues. V was shortened by 0 bases and J by 2 bases, with 11 bases between the two germline ends. The CDR3 protein is CASSLVGGQQETQYF. The CDR3 DNA follows: TGCGCCAGCAGCTTGGTCGGGGGCCAGCAAGAGACCCAGTACTTC.

This sequence joins TRBV12-3 or TRBV12-4 and TRBJ2-3; TRBD2 matches at 8 bases. The length of the CDR3 is 14 residues. The trim removed 5 bases at V and 5 bases at J, leaving 6 bases unmatched. In DNA form, the CDR3 reads TGTGCCAGCAGTGCGGGAGGCGGGATAGATACGCAGTATTTT. It encodes CASSAGGGIDTQYF.

This chain joins TRBV5-1 and TRBJ2-5, with D hard to call. Germline V gene data show CDR1 as SGHRS and CDR2 as YFSETQ. The V end was cut by 1 base, the J end by 11 bases, with 21 bases between. The CDR3 has 15 residues. CDR3 residues: CASSLSESYNNEQYF. DNA of the CDR3: TGCGCCAGCAGCTTGTCGGAATCTTATAACAATGAGCAGTACTTC.

As regards this clonotype: A much larger clone is a single base away; this may be a read error. The rearrangement uses TRBV20-1 and TRBJ2-1; the match to TRBD2 covers 8 bases. The CDR3 covers 15 residues. The germline gives CDR1 DFQATT, CDR2 SNEGSKA (reference sequence). The CDR3 nucleotides read TGCAGTGCTGAAAAAGCGGGAGTGAGCCACAATGGGCAGTTCTTC. Protein sequence: CSAEKAGVSHNGQFF.

The table lists this clonotype with a few counts. This sequence joins TRBV4-3 and TRBJ1-1; 8 bases match TRBD1. V lost 0 bases to trimming and J lost 1 base; unmatched junction nucleotides: 7. This CDR3 is built from 17 residues. Germline CDR1 is LGHNA and CDR2 is YSLEER. CDR3 nucleotide sequence: TGCGCCAGCAGCCAAGAGCGGCAGGGGGCGTGGAACACTGAAGCTTTCTTT. It codes for CASSQERQGAWNTEAFF.

This sequence joins TRBV7-2 and TRBJ2-4; D unresolved. Germline V gene data show CDR1 as SGHTA and CDR2 as FQGNSA. The CDR3 runs to 18 residues. The V end lost 1 base, the J end lost 1 base, and 17 bases lay between the germline ends. CDR3 loop: CASSLVWASRSAKNIQYF. The CDR3 bases are TGTGCCAGCAGCTTAGTTTGGGCCTCTCGATCCGCCAAAAACATTCAGTACTTC.

Details on this clonotype: The germline gene is not matched at one end of the junction; a read error may be the cause. The CDR3 loop reads CASSPLAGISEQFF. The CDR3 DNA is TGTGCTAGCAGCCCTCTGGCGGGGATTAGCGAGCAGTTCTTC. V and J are TRBV7-7 and TRBJ2-1; D might be TRBD2 (6 bases). Germline values: CDR1 SSHAT, CDR2 FNYEAQ (reference sequence). CDR3 length equals 14 residues.

The V and J genes are TRBV7-2 and TRBJ2-1; 9 nucleotides agree with TRBD1. The CDR3 length is 15 residues. The germline V gene encodes CDR1 SGHTA and CDR2 FQGNSA. The V segment lost 5 bases and the J segment 7 bases; nucleotides outside the gene matches: 9. Here the CDR3 reads CASSRTGTGSNEQFF. CDR3 coding DNA: TGTGCCAGCAGCCGAACCGGGACAGGGTCGAATGAGCAGTTCTTC.

On this clonotype: A much larger clone lies one base from this, so it may be a read error. The J gene is TRBJ2-1, the V gene TRBV11-3; 9 positions match TRBD2. Trimming removed 8 bases from V and 10 bases from J; junction bases left unmatched: 9. CDR1 and CDR2 from the germline V gene are SGHNT and YENEEA. The CDR3 spans 13 residues. DNA for the CDR3: TGTGCCAGCGGCAGAGGTGGACTAGCGGAGCAGTTCTTC. This sequence encodes CASGRGGLAEQFF.

Concerning this clonotype itself: A read error is possible here, since a much larger clone lies one base away. The chain is built from TRBV30 and TRBJ2-4; a possible D gene is TRBD1 (6 bases). The V gene lost 1 base and the J gene lost 13 bases, with 14 bases spanning the gap. The CDR3 runs 12 residues. Looked up from germline, CDR1 is GTSNPN and CDR2 is SVGIG (reference sequence). The DNA for the CDR3 is TGTGCCTGGAGTGCACAGGGTGGGGAGCAGTACTTC. Protein product: CAWSAQGGEQYF.

This rearrangement joins TRBV5-1 to TRBJ2-7; D uncertain. CDR1 is SGHRS and CDR2 is YFSETQ in the germline V gene. V was pared by 0 bases and J by 0 bases, with 13 bases between. CDR3 size: 16 residues. CDR3 DNA sequence: TGCGCCAGCAGCTTGGTTTGGGCACCTCGCTCCTACGAGCAGTACTTC. Translated: CASSLVWAPRSYEQYF.

This CDR3 reads CASSLGRSNNQPQHF. The CDR3 nucleotides read TGTGCCAGCAGCTTGGGACGGAGTAACAATCAGCCCCAGCATTTT. This sequence joins TRBV7-2 and TRBJ1-5; tentative D call: TRBD1 (5 bases). There are 15 residues in the CDR3. Germline values: CDR1 SGHTA, CDR2 FQGNSA. V shed 3 bases and J shed 3 bases, with 12 bases lying between them.

The chain is built from TRBV6-6 and TRBJ1-1, with D maybe TRBD1 (5 bases). V shed 6 bases and J shed 5 bases, with 13 bases lying between them. The CDR3 runs to 13 residues. The germline V gene has CDR1 MNHNY and CDR2 SVGAGI (reference sequence). CDR3 region: CASSSGSRTEAFF. CDR3 DNA sequence: TGTGCCAGCAGCTCAGGGAGTAGGACTGAAGCTTTCTTT.

The V and J genes are TRBV27 and TRBJ2-1; D is undetermined. The V end was cut by 4 bases, the J end by 1 base, with 14 bases between. The length of the CDR3 is 16 residues. Looked up from germline, CDR1 is MNHEY and CDR2 is SMNVEV (reference sequence). The CDR3 spells CASSYPFSGSYNEQFF. CDR3 coding DNA: TGTGCCAGCAGTTACCCCTTTTCCGGGTCCTACAATGAGCAGTTCTTC.

This clonotype was detected a few times. The V and J genes are TRBV12-3 or TRBV12-4 and TRBJ2-1; TRBD2 matches 10 bases. Losses at the gene ends were 5 bases for V and 1 base for J; bases not matched to a gene: 5. The CDR3 is made up of 16 amino acids. The CDR3 DNA follows: TGTGCCAGCAGTCCTAGCGGGAGAGGATCCTACAATGAGCAGTTCTTC. Translating it yields CASSPSGRGSYNEQFF.

This clonotype was counted once. This chain uses TRBV5-5 with TRBJ2-1, with D perhaps TRBD2 (6 bases). V was clipped by 9 bases and J by 0 bases, with 19 bases between them. The CDR3 consists of 16 residues. CDR1 is SGHKS and CDR2 is YYEKEE in the germline V gene (reference sequence). The CDR3 is CANSSAGSGSYNEQFF. The DNA for the CDR3 is TGTGCCAACAGTTCGGCCGGGAGCGGCTCCTACAATGAGCAGTTCTTC.

As to this clonotype: At one end, the junction sequence differs from germline, possibly due to a read error. V and J are TRBV7-2 and TRBJ2-2; TRBD2 matches 7 bases. Germline V gene lookup returns CDR1 SGHTA and CDR2 FQGNSA. The CDR3 contains 15 residues. The CDR3: CASSLGTRNTGKLFF. The CDR3 coding sequence is TGTGCCAGCAGCTTAGGGACTAGGAACACCGGGAAGCTGTTTTTT.

The sample holds one count of this clonotype. CDR3 coding DNA: TGCGCCAGCAGCCAAGAGGCAGGGAGGGGACAGCCCCAGCATTTT. Translation: CASSQEAGRGQPQHF. The chain uses TRBV4-3 and TRBJ1-5; weak D call: TRBD1 (5 bases). V was cut by 0 bases and J by 7 bases, with 13 bases left in between. Germline CDR1 reads LGHNA; CDR2 reads YSLEER. This CDR3 has 15 amino acids.

The chain couples TRBV29-1 to TRBJ2-1; no firm D call. The CDR3 covers 13 residues. Germline V gene lookup returns CDR1 SQVTM and CDR2 ANQGSEA. V was clipped by 5 bases and J by 2 bases, with 10 bases between them. CDR3: CSVRQLTYNEQFF. The DNA of the CDR3 is TGCAGCGTTCGCCAGCTAACCTACAATGAGCAGTTCTTC.

The chain couples TRBV10-3 to TRBJ1-1, with D unclear. The CDR3 covers 11 residues. The germline gives CDR1 ENHRY, CDR2 SYGVKD. V shed 6 bases and J shed 4 bases, with 6 bases lying between them. The CDR3 sequence: CAIRQTTEAFF. The CDR3 region has the DNA TGTGCCATCAGGCAGACCACTGAAGCTTTCTTT.